The T cell receptor beta chain under discussion was sequenced for a study of blood T cell repertoires in COVID-19. Study at large: Nucleic acid was either cDNA or gDNA, and it came from T cells, B-cell-depleted T cells, or PBMCs.

Under the authors' procedure: Amplified reference gene primers provided the basis for estimating nucleated cell counts. The method was immunoSEQ multiplex PCR; TCRdb's version includes in-frame clones alone and lacks a portion of them. Clone size and the V and J calls come from that table; the DNA yielded D and trimming. In the table there are about 350,000 clones, roughly 89% of which are singletons. Germline CDR1 reads SGHRS; CDR2 reads YFSETQ. The CDR3 consists of 15 residues. Trimming left V 3 bases short and J 5 bases short, with 15 bases between. Source material: peripheral blood. The chain joins TRBV5-1 to TRBJ2-1, with D maybe TRBD1 (6 bases). The sequence was obtained from a woman aged 18-29 years who had recovered from COVID-19. The DNA for the CDR3 is TGCGCCAGCAGCTCCGAGACAGGTTCCCACAATGAGCAGTTCTTC. Encoded protein: CASSSETGSHNEQFF.